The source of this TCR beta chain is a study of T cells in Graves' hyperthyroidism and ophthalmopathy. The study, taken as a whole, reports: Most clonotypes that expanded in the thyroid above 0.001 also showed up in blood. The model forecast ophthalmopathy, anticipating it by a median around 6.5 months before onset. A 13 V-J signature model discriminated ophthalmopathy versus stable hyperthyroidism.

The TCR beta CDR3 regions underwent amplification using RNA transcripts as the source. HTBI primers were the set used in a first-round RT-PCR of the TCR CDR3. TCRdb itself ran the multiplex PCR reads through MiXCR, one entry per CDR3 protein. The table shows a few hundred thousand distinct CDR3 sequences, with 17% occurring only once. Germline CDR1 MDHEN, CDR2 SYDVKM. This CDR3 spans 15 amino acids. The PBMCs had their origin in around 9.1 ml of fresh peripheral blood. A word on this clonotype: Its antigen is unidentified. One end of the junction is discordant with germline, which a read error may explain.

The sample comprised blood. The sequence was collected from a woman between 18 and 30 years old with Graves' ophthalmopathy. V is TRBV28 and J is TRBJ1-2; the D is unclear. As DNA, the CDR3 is TGTGCCAACAGTTTATGGGGTTCTATTAACTATGGCTACACCTTC. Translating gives CANSLWGSINYGYTF.